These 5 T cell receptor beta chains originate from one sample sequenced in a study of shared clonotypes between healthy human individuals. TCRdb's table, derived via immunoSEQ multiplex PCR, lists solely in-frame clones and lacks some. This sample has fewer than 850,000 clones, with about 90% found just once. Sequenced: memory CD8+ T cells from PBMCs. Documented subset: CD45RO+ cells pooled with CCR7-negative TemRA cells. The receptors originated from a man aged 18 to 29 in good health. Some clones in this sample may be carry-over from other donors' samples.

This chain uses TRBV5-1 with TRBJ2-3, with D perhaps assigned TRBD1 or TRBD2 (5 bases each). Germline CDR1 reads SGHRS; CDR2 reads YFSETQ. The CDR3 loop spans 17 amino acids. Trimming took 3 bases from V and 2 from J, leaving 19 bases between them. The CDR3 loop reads CASSSPYLGPSTDTQYF. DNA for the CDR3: TGCGCCAGCAGCTCGCCCTACCTGGGACCCTCCACAGATACGCAGTATTTT.

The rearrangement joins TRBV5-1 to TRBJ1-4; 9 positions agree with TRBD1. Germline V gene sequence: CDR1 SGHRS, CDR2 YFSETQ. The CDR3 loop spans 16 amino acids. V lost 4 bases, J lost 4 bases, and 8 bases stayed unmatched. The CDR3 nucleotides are TGCGCCAGCAGCCCCTCGAGACAGGGGGTTAATGAAAAACTGTTTTTT. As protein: CASSPSRQGVNEKLFF.

The chain's CDR3 is CASRHGPNYGYTF. The CDR3 region has the DNA TGCGCCAGCAGACACGGGCCTAACTATGGCTACACCTTC. This rearrangement joins TRBV4-3 to TRBJ1-2; D gene uncertain. The V and J ends lost 6 bases and 0 bases respectively, with 8 bases between them. Germline V gives CDR1 LGHNA, CDR2 YSLEER. This CDR3 comprises 13 residues.

The CDR3 DNA reads TGTGCCAGCAGCGTAGGGCGGGGCAACTACAATGAGCAGTTCTTC. Protein: CASSVGRGNYNEQFF. V is TRBV9 and J is TRBJ2-1, with a weak D call TRBD2 (6 bases). Per the germline V gene, CDR1 is SGDLS and CDR2 is YYNGEE. V was pared by 0 bases and J by 3 bases, with 10 bases between. CDR3 length: 15 amino acids.

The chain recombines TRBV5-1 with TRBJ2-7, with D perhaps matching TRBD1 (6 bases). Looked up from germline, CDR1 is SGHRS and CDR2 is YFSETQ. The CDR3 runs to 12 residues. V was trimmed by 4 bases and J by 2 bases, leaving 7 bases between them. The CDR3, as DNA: TGCGCCAGCAGCCGGGACACCTACGAGCAGTACTTC. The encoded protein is CASSRDTYEQYF.